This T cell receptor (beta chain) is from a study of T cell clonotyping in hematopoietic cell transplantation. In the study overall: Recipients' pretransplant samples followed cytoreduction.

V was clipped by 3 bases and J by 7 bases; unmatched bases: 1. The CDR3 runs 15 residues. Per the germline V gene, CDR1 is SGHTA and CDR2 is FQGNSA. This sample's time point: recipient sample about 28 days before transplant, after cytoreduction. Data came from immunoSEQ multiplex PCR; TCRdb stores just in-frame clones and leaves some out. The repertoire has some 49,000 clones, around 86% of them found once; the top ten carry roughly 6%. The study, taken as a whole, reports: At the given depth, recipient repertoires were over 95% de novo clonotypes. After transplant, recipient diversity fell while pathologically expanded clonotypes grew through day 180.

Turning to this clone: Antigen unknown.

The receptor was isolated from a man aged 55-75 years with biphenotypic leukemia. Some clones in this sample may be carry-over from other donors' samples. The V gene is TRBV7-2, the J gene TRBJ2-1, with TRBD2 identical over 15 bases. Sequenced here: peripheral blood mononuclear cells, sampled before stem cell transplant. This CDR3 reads CASSLGLAGGNEQFF. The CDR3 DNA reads TGTGCCAGCAGCTTGGGACTAGCGGGAGGTAATGAGCAGTTCTTC.